This is a list of T cell receptor beta chains from one sample in a study of cytomegalovirus exposure and HLA in healthy donors. Sequencing was performed with immunoSEQ multiplex PCR; in TCRdb, only in-frame clones are kept and a portion is missing. The sample records 140,000 or so clones, approximately 80% being singletons. Sequenced input: PBMCs. The receptors derive from a man aged 35 to 55 in good health and CMV-seronegative. Each CDR3 is given with its conserved first and last residue. Each record gives: CDR3 length, V gene, J gene, D gene, clone size, CDR3 DNA, CDR3 protein. The D gene is left open where the match is weak. Size tells how often a clone was seen (once, few, many) or the class of an expanded clone, and some rows leave it out.

13,TRBV9,TRBJ1-6,TRBD1,-,TGTGCCAGCAGCGCCAGACAGGGATCACCCCTCCACTTT,CASSARQGSPLHF
16,TRBV7-9,TRBJ2-7,TRBD2,once,TGTGCCAGCAGCCCCGGACTAGCGGGGGCAGCCCACGAGCAGTACTTC,CASSPGLAGAAHEQYF
13,TRBV6-5,TRBJ1-2,-,once,TGTGCCAGCAAAATCGCAGGGATTCAGGGCTACACCTTC,CASKIAGIQGYTF
15,TRBV29-1,TRBJ2-3,TRBD2,-,TGCAGCGTTGGAGGGACTAGCGGGAGTGCAGATACGCAGTATTTT,CSVGGTSGSADTQYF
14,TRBV23-1,TRBJ1-4,TRBD1,-,TGCGCCAGCACACGGGACAGGGAAAATGAAAAACTGTTTTTT,CASTRDRENEKLFF
15,TRBV5-1,TRBJ1-1,TRBD1,-,TGCGCCAGCAGCGTAAGAACGACAGGGGGCACTGAAGCTTTCTTT,CASSVRTTGGTEAFF
13,TRBV7-2,TRBJ2-7,-,-,TGTGCCAGCAGCCAAGGACAGATCTACGAGCAGTACTTC,CASSQGQIYEQYF
14,TRBV9,TRBJ1-1,TRBD1,few,TGTGCCAGCAGCGTAGACAGGGGGCCCACTGAAGCTTTCTTT,CASSVDRGPTEAFF
16,TRBV29-1,TRBJ2-1,TRBD1,-,TGCAGCGTTGAAGCGGACAGGGGGTACTCCTACAATGAGCAGTTCTTC,CSVEADRGYSYNEQFF
16,TRBV5-1,TRBJ2-2,TRBD2,-,TGCGCCAGCAGAGAAAGACTAGCGGGGTCGACCGGGGAGCTGTTTTTT,CASRERLAGSTGELFF
15,TRBV19,TRBJ2-7,-,-,TGTGCCAGTAGTATGATCCAGGGGAATAGGTACGAGCAGTACTTC,CASSMIQGNRYEQYF
16,TRBV5-1,TRBJ2-7,TRBD2,-,TGCGCCAGCAGCACGGGGGGGCAGGCTAAAGGCTACGAGCAGTACTTC,CASSTGGQAKGYEQYF
13,TRBV5-1,TRBJ1-2,-,-,TGCGCCAGCAGCTTTCCTTCCAACTATGGCTACACCTTC,CASSFPSNYGYTF
15,TRBV19,TRBJ1-1,-,-,TGTGCCAGTAGTATAGTTGGCGGCGGGGGCACTGAAGCTTTCTTT,CASSIVGGGGTEAFF
15,TRBV30,TRBJ1-2,-,once,TGTGCCTGGAGCCCCGGAGGGCAGTCCCTTAGGGGCTACACCTTC,CAWSPGGQSLRGYTF
17,TRBV5-1,TRBJ1-2,-,-,TGCGCCAGCAGCTTACCAACCGGGGTCCGGAGGGACTATGGCTACACCTTC,CASSLPTGVRRDYGYTF
14,TRBV19,TRBJ1-2,-,-,TGTGCCAGTAGTATAGATAGGACCGGGAACGGCTACACCTTC,CASSIDRTGNGYTF
14,TRBV9,TRBJ1-4,TRBD1,-,TGTGCCAGCACCCCGGACAGGGGAAATGAAAAACTGTTTTTT,CASTPDRGNEKLFF
16,TRBV19,TRBJ1-1,-,-,TGTGCCAGTAGCGAAAGGTGGACGGGGTTCAGCACTGAAGCTTTCTTT,CASSERWTGFSTEAFF
16,TRBV4-3,TRBJ2-2,TRBD2,few,TGCGCCAGCAGCCATCTCGCGGGGGGATACACCGGGGAGCTGTTTTTT,CASSHLAGGYTGELFF
14,TRBV19,TRBJ1-5,TRBD1,-,TGTGCCAGTAGTATACAGGGGGCCAATCAGCCCCAGCATTTT,CASSIQGANQPQHF
16,TRBV9,TRBJ2-7,TRBD2,-,TGTGCCAGCAGCGTAGGACTAGCGGGGGGACCCTACGAGCAGTACTTC,CASSVGLAGGPYEQYF
13,TRBV7-9,TRBJ1-2,TRBD1,-,TGTGCCAGCAGCTTAGGGCAGGGGGCTGGCTACACCTTC,CASSLGQGAGYTF
16,TRBV15,TRBJ2-3,TRBD1,-,TGTGCCACCAGCAGATCCGGGGGACAGGGGACAGATACGCAGTATTTT,CATSRSGGQGTDTQYF
16,TRBV28,TRBJ1-5,-,-,TGTGCCAGCAGTTTTGGGGCAACTACTAGCAATCAGCCCCAGCATTTT,CASSFGATTSNQPQHF
14,TRBV28,TRBJ1-2,-,-,TGTGCCAGCAGGCGCGAGGGGGTACCCAATGGCTACACCTTC,CASRREGVPNGYTF
12,TRBV6-5,TRBJ1-2,-,-,TGTGCCAGCAGTTACTCCGCCGGGGGCTACACCTTC,CASSYSAGGYTF
16,TRBV29-1,TRBJ2-7,-,-,TGCAGCGTTGAAGAGGGGGCGAACAGGGCCTCCTACGAGCAGTACTTC,CSVEEGANRASYEQYF
14,TRBV27,TRBJ2-2,-,-,TGTGCCAGCAAATCGGCTACAGTCACCGGGGAGCTGTTTTTT,CASKSATVTGELFF
17,TRBV5-1,TRBJ2-3,TRBD1,-,TGCGCCAGCAGCTTCCCCACCGGGACAGGGCACACAGATACGCAGTATTTT,CASSFPTGTGHTDTQYF
11,TRBV7-2,TRBJ1-2,TRBD1,-,TGTGCCAGCAGCCGCGGACAGGAACCCACCTTC,CASSRGQEPTF
14,TRBV6-1,TRBJ2-7,TRBD1,-,TGTGCCAGCAGTGAGGTGGACAGGGAGGTATCGCAGTACTTC,CASSEVDREVSQYF
13,TRBV12-5,TRBJ2-7,TRBD1,-,TGTGCTAGTGCCAAGGGACAGTTCTACGAGCAGTACTTC,CASAKGQFYEQYF
14,TRBV18,TRBJ1-1,-,once,TGTGCCAGCTCCCAGGGATTCATGAACACTGAAGCTTTCTTT,CASSQGFMNTEAFF
13,TRBV7-2,TRBJ1-1,-,-,TGTGCCAGCAGTAAACAGGGGAACACTGAAGCTTTCTTT,CASSKQGNTEAFF
15,TRBV7-6,TRBJ2-7,TRBD2,-,TGTGCCAGCAGCTTAGAGTTGGCGGGGGGCTACGAGCAGTACTTC,CASSLELAGGYEQYF
15,TRBV7-8,TRBJ1-2,TRBD1,-,TGTGCCAGCAGCTCCCCGGGACAGGGCCTCTATGGCTACACCTTC,CASSSPGQGLYGYTF